This T cell receptor beta chain was obtained from a study of T cell changes during pregnancy in multiple sclerosis. V lost 5 bases to trimming and J lost 6 bases; unmatched junction nucleotides: 10. The CDR3 length is 14 residues. CDR1 and CDR2 from the germline V gene are SEHNR and FQNEAQ (reference sequence). This clone ranks as medium-sized. Some clones are missing from TCRdb's copy, which holds only in-frame ones; the method was immunoSEQ multiplex PCR. The sample has under 65,000 clones; around 94% are singletons. The source was CD8+ T cells from peripheral blood mononuclear cells, collected after pregnancy. This receptor was identified in a female donor with multiple sclerosis, enrolled in a pregnancy study. The chain has TRBV7-9 and TRBJ2-7; 7 bases align to TRBD1. CDR3 nucleotide sequence: TGTGCCAGCAGCGAAGAGGGGGCGGACTCCGAGCAGTACTTC. This codes for CASSEEGADSEQYF.